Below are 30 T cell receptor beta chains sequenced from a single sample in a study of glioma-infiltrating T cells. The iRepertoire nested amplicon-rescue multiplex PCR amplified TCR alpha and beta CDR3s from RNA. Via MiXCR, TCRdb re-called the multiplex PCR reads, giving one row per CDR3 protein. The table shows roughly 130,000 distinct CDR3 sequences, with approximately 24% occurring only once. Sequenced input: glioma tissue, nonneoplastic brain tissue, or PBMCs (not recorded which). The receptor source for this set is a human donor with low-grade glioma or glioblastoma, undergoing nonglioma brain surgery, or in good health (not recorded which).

As DNA, the CDR3 is TGTGCCAGCACAACTGTCAGGGACTCTAACTATGGCTACACCTTC. Residues: CASTTVRDSNYGYTF. The rearrangement links TRBV11-2 to TRBJ1-2, with TRBD1 as a possible D gene (5 bases). Trimming shortened V by 7 bases and J by 0 bases, and 15 bases separated the two germline ends. The CDR3 is 15 amino acids. Looked up from germline, CDR1 is SGHAT and CDR2 is FQNNGV.

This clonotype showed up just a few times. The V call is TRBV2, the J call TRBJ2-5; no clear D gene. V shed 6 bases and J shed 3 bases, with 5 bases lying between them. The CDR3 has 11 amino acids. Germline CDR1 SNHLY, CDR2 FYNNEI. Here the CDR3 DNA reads TGTGCCAGCAGCGCTGAAGAGACCCAGTACTTC. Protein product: CASSAEETQYF. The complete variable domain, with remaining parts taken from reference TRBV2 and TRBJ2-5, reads EPEVTQTPSHQVTQMGQEVILRCVPISNHLYFYWYRQILGQKVEFLVSFYNNEISEKSEIFDDQFSVERPDGSNFTLKIRSTKLEDSAMYFCASSAEETQYFGPGTRLLVL.

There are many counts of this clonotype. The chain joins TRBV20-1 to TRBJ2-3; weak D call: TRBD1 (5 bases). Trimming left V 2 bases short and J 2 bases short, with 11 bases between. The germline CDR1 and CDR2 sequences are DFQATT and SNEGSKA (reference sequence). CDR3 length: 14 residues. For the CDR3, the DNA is TGCAGTGCTAGACCTTTGACAGACACAGATACGCAGTATTTT. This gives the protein CSARPLTDTDTQYF.

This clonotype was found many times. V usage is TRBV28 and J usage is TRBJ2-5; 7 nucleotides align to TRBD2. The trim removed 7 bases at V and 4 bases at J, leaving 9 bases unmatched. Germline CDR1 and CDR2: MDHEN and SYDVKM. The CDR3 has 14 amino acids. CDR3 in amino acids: CASNMGRGRETQYF. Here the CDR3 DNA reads TGTGCCAGCAACATGGGGCGGGGGAGAGAGACCCAGTACTTC.

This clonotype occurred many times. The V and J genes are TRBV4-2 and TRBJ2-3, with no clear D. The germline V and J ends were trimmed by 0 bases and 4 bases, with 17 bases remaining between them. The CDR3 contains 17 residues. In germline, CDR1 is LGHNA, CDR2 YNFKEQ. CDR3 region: CASSQEWAYSAADTQYF. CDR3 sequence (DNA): TGTGCCAGCAGCCAAGAATGGGCCTACAGCGCGGCAGATACGCAGTATTTT.

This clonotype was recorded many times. CDR3 protein: CASSHRGGPETQYF. The CDR3 DNA sequence: TGTGCCAGCAGCCACCGTGGGGGCCCAGAGACCCAGTACTTC. The chain employs TRBV7-6 and TRBJ2-5; possibly TRBD1 for D (6 bases). V lost 5 bases and J 4 bases, leaving 14 bases between the germline ends. The CDR3 is made up of 14 amino acids. CDR1 is SGHVS and CDR2 is FNYEAQ in the germline V gene.

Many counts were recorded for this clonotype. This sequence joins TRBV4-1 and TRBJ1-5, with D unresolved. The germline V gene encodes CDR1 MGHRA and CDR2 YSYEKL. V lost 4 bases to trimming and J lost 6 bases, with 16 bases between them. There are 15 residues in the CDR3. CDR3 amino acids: CASSRAAGSSQPQHF. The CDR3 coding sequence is TGCGCCAGCAGCCGGGCGGCGGGTTCTTCTCAGCCCCAGCATTTT.

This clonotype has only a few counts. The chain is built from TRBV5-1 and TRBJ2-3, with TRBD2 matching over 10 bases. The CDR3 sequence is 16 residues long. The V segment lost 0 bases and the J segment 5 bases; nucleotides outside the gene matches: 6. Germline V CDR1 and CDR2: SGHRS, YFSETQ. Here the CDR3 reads CASSLGLAGVGDTQYF. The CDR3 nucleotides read TGCGCCAGCAGCTTGGGTCTAGCGGGGGTTGGAGATACGCAGTATTTT. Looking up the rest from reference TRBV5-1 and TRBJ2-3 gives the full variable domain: KAGVTQTPRYLIKTRGQQVTLSCSPISGHRSVSWYQQTPGQGLQFLFEYFSETQRNKGNFPGRFSGRQFSNSRSEMNVSTLELGDSALYLCASSLGLAGVGDTQYFGPGTRLTVL.

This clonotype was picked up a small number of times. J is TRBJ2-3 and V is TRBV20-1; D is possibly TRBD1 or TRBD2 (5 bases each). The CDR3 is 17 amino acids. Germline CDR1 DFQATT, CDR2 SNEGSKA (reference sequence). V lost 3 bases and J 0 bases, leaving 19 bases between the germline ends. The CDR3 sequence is CSASGIAEGPSTDTQYF. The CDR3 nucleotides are TGCAGTGCTAGTGGGATAGCTGAGGGGCCTAGCACAGATACGCAGTATTTT.

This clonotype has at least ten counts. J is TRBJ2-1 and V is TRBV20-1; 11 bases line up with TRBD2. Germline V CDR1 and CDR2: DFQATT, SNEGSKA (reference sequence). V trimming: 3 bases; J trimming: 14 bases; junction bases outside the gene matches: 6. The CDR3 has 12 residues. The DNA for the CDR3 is TGCAGTGCTAGTCGGGCTAGCGGGGGGAAGTTCTTC. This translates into CSASRASGGKFF.

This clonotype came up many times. This CDR3 reads CSARPDWEETQYF. Written as DNA, the CDR3 is TGCAGTGCTAGGCCTGACTGGGAAGAGACCCAGTACTTC. The rearrangement links TRBV20-1 to TRBJ2-5; D is unresolved. The germline V gene has CDR1 DFQATT and CDR2 SNEGSKA (reference sequence). CDR3 length: 13 amino acids. V lost 3 bases and J lost 3, with 11 bases in between.

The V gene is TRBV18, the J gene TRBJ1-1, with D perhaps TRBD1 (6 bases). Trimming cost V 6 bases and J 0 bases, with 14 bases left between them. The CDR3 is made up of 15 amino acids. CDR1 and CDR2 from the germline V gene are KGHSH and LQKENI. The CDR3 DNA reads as TGTGCCAGCTCCCCTCGACAGGCGGTGAACACTGAAGCTTTCTTT. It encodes CASSPRQAVNTEAFF. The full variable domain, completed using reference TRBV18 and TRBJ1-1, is NAGVMQNPRHLVRRRGQEARLRCSPMKGHSHVYWYRQLPEEGLKFMVYLQKENIIDESGMPKERFSAEFPKEGPSILRIQQVVRGDSAAYFCASSPRQAVNTEAFFGQGTRLTVV.

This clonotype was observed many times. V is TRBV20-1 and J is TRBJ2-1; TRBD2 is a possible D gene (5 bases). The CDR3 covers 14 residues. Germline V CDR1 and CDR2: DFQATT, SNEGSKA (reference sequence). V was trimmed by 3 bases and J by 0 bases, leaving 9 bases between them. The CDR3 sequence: CSASIATSYNEQFF. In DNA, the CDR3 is TGCAGTGCTAGTATAGCGACCTCCTACAATGAGCAGTTCTTC.

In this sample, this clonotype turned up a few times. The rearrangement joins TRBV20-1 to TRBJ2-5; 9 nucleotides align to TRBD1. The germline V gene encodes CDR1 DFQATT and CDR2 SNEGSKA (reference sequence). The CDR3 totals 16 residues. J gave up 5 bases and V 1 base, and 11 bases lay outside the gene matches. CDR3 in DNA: TGCAGTGCTAGAGCCAGGGACAGGGACGGGGAGGAGACCCAGTACTTC. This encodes CSARARDRDGEETQYF.

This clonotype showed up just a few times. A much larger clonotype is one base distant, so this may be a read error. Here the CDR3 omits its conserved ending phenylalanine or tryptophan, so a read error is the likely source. CDR3 in amino acids: CASSPGQGEKLFS. DNA of the CDR3: TGTGCCAGCAGCCCGGGACAGGGGGAAAAACTGTTTTCT. This sequence joins TRBV27 and TRBJ1-4; 10 positions match TRBD1. After removal of 6 bases from V and 8 bases from J, the junction contained 3 bases not matched to a gene. The CDR3 runs 13 residues. Per germline, CDR1 MNHEY and CDR2 SMNVEV (reference sequence).

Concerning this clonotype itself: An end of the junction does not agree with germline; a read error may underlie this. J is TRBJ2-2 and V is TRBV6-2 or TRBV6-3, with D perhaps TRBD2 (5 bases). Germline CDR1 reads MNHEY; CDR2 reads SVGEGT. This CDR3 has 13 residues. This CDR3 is CASKHPNTGEMFF. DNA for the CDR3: TGTGCCAGCAAACATCCGAACACCGGGGAGATGTTTTTT.

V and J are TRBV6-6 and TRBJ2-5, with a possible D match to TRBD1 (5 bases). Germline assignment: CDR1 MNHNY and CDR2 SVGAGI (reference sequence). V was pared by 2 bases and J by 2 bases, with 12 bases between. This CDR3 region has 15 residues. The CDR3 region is CASSYPGQIQETQYF. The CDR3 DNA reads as TGTGCCAGCAGTTACCCCGGACAAATTCAAGAGACCCAGTACTTC.

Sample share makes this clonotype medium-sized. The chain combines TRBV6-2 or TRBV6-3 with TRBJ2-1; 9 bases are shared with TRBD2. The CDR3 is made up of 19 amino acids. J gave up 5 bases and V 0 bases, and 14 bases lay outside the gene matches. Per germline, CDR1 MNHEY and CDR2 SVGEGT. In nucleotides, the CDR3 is TGTGCCAGCAGTTACTCGTTGGCAGCGGGGGGCTCTATTAACAATGAGCAGTTCTTC. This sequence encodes CASSYSLAAGGSINNEQFF.

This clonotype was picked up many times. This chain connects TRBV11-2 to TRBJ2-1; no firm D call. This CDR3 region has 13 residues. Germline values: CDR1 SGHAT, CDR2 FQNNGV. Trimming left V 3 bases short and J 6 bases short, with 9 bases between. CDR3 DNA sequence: TGTGCCAGCAGCTTGTACGAAACCAATGAGCAGTTCTTC. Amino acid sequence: CASSLYETNEQFF.

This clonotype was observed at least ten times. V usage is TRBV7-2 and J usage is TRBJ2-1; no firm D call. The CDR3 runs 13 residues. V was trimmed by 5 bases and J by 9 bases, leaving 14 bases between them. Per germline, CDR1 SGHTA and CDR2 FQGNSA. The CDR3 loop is CASSPYLEVEQFF. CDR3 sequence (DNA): TGTGCCAGCAGCCCATACCTAGAGGTTGAGCAGTTCTTC.

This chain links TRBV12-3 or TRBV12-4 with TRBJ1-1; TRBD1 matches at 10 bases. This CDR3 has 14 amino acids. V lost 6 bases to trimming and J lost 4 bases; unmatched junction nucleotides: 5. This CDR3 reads CASSRDRGITEAFF. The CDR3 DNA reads TGTGCCAGCAGCCGGGACAGGGGTATCACTGAAGCTTTCTTT.

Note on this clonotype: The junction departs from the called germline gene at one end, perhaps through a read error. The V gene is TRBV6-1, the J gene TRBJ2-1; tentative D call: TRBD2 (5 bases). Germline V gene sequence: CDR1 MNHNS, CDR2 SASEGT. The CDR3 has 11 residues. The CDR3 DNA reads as TGTGACAGCGGCTCGAGCAGTGAGCAGTTCTTC. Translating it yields CDSGSSSEQFF.

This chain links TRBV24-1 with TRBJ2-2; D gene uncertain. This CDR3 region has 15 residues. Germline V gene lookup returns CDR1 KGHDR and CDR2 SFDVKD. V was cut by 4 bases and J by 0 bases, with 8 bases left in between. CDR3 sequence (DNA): TGTGCCACCAGTGAACCCCCCCCGAACACCGGGGAGCTGTTTTTT. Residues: CATSEPPPNTGELFF.

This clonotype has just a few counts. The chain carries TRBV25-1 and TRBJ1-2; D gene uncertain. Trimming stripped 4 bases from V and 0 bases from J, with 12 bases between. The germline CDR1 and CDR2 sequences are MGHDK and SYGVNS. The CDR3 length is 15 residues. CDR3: CASSVRTEANYGYTF. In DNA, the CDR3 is TGTGCCAGCAGTGTTCGGACGGAAGCTAACTATGGCTACACCTTC.

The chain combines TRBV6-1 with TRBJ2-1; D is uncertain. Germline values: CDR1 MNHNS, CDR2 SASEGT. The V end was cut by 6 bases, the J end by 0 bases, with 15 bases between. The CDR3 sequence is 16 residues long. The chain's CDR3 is CASSMSLPSSYNEQFF. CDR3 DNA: TGTGCCAGCAGCATGAGCCTCCCGAGCTCCTACAATGAGCAGTTCTTC.

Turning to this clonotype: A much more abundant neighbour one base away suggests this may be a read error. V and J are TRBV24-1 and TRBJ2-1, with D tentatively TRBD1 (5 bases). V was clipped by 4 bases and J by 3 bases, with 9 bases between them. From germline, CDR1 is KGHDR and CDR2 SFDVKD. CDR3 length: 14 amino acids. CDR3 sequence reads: CATSEPDSYNEQFF. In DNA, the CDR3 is TGTGCCACCAGTGAACCCGACAGCTACAATGAGCAGTTCTTC.

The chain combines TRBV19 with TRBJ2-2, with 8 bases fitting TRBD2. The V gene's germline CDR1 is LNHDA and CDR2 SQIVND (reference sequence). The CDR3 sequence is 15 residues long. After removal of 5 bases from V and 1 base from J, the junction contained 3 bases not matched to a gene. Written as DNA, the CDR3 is TGTGCCAGTAGTGTAGCGGGGTTGAACACCGGGGAGCTGTTTTTT. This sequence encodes CASSVAGLNTGELFF.

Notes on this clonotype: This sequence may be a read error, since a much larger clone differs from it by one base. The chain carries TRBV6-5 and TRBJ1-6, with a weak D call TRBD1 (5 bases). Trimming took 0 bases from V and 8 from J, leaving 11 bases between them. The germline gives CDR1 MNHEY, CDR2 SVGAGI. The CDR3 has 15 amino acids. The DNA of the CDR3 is TGTGCCAGCAGTTACTCCCCTGGGGACGATTCACCCCTCCACTTT. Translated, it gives CASSYSPGDDSPLHF.

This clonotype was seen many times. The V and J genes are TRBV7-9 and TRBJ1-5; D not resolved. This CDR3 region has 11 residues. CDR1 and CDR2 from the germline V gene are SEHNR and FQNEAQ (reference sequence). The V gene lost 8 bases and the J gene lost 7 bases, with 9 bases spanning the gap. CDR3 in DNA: TGTGCCAGCGGAAGGGCACAGCCCCAGCATTTT. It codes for CASGRAQPQHF.

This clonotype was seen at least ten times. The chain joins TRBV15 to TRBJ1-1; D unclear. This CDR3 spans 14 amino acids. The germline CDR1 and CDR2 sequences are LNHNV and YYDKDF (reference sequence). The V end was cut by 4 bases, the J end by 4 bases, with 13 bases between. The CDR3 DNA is TGTGCCACCAGCATTTCTAACGGGTTCACTGAAGCTTTCTTT. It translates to CATSISNGFTEAFF. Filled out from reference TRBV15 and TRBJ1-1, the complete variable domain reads DAMVIQNPRYQVTQFGKPVTLSCSQTLNHNVMYWYQQKSSQAPKLLFHYYDKDFNNEADTPDNFQSRRPNTSFCFLDIRSPGLGDTAMYLCATSISNGFTEAFFGQGTRLTVV.